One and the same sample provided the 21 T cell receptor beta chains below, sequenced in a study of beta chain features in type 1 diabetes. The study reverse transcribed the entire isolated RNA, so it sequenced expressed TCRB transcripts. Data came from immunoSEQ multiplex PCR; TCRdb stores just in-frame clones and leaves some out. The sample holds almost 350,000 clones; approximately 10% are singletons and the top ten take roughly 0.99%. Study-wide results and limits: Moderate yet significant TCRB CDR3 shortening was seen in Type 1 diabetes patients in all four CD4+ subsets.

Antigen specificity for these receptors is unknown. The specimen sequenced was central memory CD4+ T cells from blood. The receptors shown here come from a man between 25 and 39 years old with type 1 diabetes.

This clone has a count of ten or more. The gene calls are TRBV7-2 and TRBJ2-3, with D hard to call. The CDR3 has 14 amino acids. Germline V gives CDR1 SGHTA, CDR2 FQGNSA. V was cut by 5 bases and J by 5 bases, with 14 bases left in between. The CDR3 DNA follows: TGTGCCAGCAGCCTTCTCCCAGTTGGAGATACGCAGTATTTT. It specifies CASSLLPVGDTQYF.

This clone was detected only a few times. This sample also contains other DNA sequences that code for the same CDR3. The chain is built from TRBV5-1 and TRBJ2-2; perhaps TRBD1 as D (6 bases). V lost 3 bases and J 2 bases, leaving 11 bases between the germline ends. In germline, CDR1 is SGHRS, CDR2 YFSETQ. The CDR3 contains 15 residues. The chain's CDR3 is CASSSGQTNTGELFF. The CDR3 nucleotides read TGCGCCAGCAGCTCAGGACAGACTAACACCGGGGAGCTGTTTTTT. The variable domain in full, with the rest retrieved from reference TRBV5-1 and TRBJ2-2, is KAGVTQTPRYLIKTRGQQVTLSCSPISGHRSVSWYQQTPGQGLQFLFEYFSETQRNKGNFPGRFSGRQFSNSRSEMNVSTLELGDSALYLCASSSGQTNTGELFFGEGSRLTVL.

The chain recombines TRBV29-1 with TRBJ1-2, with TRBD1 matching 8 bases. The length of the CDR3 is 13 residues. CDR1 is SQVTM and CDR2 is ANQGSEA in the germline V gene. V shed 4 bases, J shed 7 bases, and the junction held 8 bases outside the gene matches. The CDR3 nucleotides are TGCAGCGTTGGCCCCCAGGGGGCGGTTGGCTACACCTTC. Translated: CSVGPQGAVGYTF. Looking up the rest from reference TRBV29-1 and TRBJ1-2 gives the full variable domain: SAVISQKPSRDICQRGTSLTIQCQVDSQVTMMFWYRQQPGQSLTLIATANQGSEATYESGFVIDKFPISRPNLTFSTLTVSNMSPEDSSIYLCSVGPQGAVGYTFGSGTRLTVV.

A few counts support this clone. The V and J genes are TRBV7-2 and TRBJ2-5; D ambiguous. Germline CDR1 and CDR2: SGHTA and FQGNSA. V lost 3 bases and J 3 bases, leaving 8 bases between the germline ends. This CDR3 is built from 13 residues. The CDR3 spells CASSFLVKETQYF. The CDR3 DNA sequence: TGTGCCAGCAGCTTCCTGGTTAAAGAGACCCAGTACTTC.

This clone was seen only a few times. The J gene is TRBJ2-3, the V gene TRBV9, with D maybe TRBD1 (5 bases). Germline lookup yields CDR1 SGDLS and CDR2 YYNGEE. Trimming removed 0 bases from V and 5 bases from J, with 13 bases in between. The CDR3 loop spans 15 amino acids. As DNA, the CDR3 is TGTGCCAGCAGCGTAGATGGGGCCCTTGGAGATACGCAGTATTTT. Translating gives CASSVDGALGDTQYF.

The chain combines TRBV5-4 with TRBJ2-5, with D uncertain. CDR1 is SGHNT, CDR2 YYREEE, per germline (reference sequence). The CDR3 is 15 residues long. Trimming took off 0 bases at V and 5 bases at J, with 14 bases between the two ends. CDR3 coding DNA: TGTGCCAGCAGCTTGGGCAGTGCCAGCGAGGAGACCCAGTACTTC. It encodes CASSLGSASEETQYF.

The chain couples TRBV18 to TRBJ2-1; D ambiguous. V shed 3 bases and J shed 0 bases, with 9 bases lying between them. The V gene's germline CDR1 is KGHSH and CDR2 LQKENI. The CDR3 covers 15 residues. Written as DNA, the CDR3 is TGTGCCAGCTCACCCTTCGGGCTCTCCTACAATGAGCAGTTCTTC. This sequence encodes CASSPFGLSYNEQFF.

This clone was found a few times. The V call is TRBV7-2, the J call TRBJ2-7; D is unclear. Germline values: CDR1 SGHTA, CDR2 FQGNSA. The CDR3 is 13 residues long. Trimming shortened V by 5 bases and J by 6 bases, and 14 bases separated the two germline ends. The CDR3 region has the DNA TGTGCCAGCAGCGCCAGCTCAACGGGCGAGCAGTACTTC. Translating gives CASSASSTGEQYF.

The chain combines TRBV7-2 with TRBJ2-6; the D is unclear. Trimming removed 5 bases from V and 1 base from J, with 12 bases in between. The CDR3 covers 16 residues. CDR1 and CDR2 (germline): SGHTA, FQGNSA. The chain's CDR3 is CASSPGPKSGANVLTF. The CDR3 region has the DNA TGTGCCAGCAGCCCCGGTCCTAAATCTGGGGCCAACGTCCTGACTTTC.

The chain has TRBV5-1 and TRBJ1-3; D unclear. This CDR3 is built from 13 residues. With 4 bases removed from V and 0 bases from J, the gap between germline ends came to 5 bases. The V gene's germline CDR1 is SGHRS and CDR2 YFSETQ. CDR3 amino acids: CASSTHSGNTIYF. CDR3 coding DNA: TGCGCCAGCAGCACCCACTCTGGAAACACCATATATTTT.

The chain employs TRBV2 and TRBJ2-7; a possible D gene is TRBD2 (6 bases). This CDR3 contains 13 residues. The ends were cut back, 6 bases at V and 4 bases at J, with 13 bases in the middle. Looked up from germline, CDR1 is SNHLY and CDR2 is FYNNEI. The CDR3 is CASSRMEGYEQYF. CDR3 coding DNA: TGTGCCAGCAGCCGGATGGAGGGTTACGAGCAGTACTTC.

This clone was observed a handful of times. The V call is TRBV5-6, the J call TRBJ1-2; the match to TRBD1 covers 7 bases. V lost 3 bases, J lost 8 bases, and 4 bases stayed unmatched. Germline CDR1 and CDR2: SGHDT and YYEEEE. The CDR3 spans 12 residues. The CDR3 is CASSSGTAGYTF. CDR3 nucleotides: TGTGCCAGCAGCTCCGGGACAGCCGGCTACACCTTC.

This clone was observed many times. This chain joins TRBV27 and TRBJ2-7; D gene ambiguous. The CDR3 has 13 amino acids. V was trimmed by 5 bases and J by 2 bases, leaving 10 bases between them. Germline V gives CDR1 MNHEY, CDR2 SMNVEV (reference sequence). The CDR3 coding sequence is TGTGCCAGCAGTAGATTGACCGCCTACGAGCAGTACTTC. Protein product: CASSRLTAYEQYF.

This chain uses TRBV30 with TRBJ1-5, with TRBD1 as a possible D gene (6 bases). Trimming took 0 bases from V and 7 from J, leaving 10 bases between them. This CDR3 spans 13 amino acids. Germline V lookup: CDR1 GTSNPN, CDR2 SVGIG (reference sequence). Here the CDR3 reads CAWSVQQGQPQHF. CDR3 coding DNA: TGTGCCTGGAGTGTACAGCAGGGGCAGCCCCAGCATTTT.

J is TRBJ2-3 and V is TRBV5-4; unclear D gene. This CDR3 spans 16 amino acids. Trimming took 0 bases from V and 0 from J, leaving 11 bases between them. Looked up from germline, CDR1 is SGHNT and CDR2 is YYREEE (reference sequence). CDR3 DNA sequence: TGTGCCAGCAGCTTGGACGCGGTAACTAGCACAGATACGCAGTATTTT. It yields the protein CASSLDAVTSTDTQYF. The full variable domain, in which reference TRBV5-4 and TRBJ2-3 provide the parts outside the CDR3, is ETGVTQSPTHLIKTRGQQVTLRCSSQSGHNTVSWYQQALGQGPQFIFQYYREEENGRGNFPPRFSGLQFPNYSSELNVNALELDDSALYLCASSLDAVTSTDTQYFGPGTRLTVL.

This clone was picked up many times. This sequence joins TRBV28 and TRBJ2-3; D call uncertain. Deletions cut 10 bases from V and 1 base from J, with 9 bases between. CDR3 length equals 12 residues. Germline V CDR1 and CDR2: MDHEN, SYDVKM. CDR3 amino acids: CAIRPRTDTQYF. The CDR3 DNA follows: TGTGCCATTAGGCCCCGCACAGATACGCAGTATTTT. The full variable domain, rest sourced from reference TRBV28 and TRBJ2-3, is DVKVTQSSRYLVKRTGEKVFLECVQDMDHENMFWYRQDPGLGLRLIYFSYDVKMKEKGDIPEGYSVSREKKERFSLILESASTNQTSMYLCAIRPRTDTQYFGPGTRLTVL.

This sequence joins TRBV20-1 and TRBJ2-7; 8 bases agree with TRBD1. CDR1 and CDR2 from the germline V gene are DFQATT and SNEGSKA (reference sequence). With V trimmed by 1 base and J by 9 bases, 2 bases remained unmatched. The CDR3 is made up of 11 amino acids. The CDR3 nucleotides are TGCAGTGCTAGAGTAGGACAGGGGCAGTACTTC. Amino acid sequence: CSARVGQGQYF.

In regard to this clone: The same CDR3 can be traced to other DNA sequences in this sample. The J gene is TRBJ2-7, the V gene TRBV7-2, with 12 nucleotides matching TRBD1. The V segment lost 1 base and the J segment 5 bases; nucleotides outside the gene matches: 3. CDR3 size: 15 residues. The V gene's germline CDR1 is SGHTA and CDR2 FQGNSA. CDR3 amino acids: CASSLVGTGGHEQYF. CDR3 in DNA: TGTGCCAGCAGCTTAGTAGGGACAGGGGGCCACGAGCAGTACTTC.

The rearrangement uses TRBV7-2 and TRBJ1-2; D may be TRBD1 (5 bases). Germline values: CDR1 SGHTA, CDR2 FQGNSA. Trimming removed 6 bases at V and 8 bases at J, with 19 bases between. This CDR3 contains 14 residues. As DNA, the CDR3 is TGTGCCAGCAGGACCGGCGGGGGTACGGGCGGCTACACCTTC. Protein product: CASRTGGGTGGYTF.

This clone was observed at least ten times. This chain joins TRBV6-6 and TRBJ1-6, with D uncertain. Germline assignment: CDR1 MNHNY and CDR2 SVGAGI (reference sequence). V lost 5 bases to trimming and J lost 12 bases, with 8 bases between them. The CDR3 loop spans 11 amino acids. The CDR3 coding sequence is TGTGCCAGCAGTAATCGGAGACCCCTCCACTTT. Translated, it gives CASSNRRPLHF.

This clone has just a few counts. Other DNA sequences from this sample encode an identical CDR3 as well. The CDR3 is CASSPRGTDNSPLHF. CDR3 DNA sequence: TGTGCCAGCTCACCACGAGGGACAGATAATTCACCCCTCCACTTT. The chain employs TRBV18 and TRBJ1-6; 7 bases fit TRBD1. J was trimmed by 5 bases and V by 1 base; bases with no gene match: 2. The CDR3 length is 15 residues. In germline, CDR1 is KGHSH, CDR2 LQKENI. Filled out from reference TRBV18 and TRBJ1-6, the complete variable domain reads NAGVMQNPRHLVRRRGQEARLRCSPMKGHSHVYWYRQLPEEGLKFMVYLQKENIIDESGMPKERFSAEFPKEGPSILRIQQVVRGDSAAYFCASSPRGTDNSPLHFGNGTRLTVT.